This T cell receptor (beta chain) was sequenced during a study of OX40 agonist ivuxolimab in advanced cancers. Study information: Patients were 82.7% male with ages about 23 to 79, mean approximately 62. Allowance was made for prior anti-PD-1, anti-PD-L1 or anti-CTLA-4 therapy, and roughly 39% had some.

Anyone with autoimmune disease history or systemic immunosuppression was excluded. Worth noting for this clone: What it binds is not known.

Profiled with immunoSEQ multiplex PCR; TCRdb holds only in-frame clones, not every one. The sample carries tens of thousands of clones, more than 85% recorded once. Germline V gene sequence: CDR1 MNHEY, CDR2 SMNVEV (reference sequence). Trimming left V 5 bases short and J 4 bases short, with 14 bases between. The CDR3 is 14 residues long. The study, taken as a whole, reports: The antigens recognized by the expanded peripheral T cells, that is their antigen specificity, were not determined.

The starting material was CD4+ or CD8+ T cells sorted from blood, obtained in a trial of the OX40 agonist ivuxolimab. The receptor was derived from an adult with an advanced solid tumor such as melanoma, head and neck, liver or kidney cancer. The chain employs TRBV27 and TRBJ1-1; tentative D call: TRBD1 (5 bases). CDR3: CASSQGFRGTEAFF. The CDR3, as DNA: TGTGCCAGCAGTCAGGGTTTTAGGGGCACTGAAGCTTTCTTT.